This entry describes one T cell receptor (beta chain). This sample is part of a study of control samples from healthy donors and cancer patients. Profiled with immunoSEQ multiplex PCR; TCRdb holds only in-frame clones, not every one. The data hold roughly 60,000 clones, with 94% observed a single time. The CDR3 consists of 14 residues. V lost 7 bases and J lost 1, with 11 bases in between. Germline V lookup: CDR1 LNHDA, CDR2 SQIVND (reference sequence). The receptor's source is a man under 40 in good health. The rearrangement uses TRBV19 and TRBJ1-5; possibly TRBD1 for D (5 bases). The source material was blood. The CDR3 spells CASNTGGSNQPQHF. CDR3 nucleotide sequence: TGTGCCAGTAATACAGGAGGGAGCAATCAGCCCCAGCATTTT.